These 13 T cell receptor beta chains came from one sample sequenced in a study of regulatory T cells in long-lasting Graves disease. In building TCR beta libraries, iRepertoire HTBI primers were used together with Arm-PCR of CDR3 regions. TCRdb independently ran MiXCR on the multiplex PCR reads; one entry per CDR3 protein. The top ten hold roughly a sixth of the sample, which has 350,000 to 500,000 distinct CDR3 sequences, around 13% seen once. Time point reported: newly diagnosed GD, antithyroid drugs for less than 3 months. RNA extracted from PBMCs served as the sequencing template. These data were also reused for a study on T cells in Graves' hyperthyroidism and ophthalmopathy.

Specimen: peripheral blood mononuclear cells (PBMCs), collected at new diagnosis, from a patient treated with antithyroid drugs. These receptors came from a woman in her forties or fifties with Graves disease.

CDR3 nucleotides: TGTGCCACCAGGACAGGCCAGTCTGGGGCCAACGTCCTGACTTTC. Amino acids: CATRTGQSGANVLTF. The chain uses TRBV2 and TRBJ2-6, with TRBD1 matching over 7 bases. The germline V gene encodes CDR1 SNHLY and CDR2 FYNNEI. CDR3 length: 15 amino acids. Trimming cost V 10 bases and J 1 base; bases outside gene matches: 7.

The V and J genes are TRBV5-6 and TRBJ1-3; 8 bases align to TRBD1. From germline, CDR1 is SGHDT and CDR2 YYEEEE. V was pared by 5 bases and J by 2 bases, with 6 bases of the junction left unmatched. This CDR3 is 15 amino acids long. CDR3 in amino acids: CASSQDRGAGNTIYF. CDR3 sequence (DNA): TGTGCCAGCAGTCAAGACAGGGGAGCTGGAAACACCATATATTTT.

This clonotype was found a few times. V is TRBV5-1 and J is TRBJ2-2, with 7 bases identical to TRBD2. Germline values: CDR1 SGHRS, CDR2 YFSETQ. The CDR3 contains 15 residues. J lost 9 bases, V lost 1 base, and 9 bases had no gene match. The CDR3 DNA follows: TGCGCCAGCAGCTTGAGCGGGGTTGGGCTCTGGGAGCTGTTTTTT. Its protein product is CASSLSGVGLWELFF.

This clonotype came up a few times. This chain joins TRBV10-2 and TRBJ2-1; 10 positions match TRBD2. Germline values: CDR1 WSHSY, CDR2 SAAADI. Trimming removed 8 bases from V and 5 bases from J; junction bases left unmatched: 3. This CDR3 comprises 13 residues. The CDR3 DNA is TGCGCCAGCCGAACTAGCGGGAACAATGAGCAGTTCTTC. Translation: CASRTSGNNEQFF.

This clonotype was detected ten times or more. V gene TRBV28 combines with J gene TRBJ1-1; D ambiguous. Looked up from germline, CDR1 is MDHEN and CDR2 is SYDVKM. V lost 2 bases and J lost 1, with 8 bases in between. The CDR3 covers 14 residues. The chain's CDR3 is CASSLRVENTEAFF. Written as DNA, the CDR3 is TGTGCCAGCAGTTTAAGGGTGGAGAACACTGAAGCTTTCTTT.

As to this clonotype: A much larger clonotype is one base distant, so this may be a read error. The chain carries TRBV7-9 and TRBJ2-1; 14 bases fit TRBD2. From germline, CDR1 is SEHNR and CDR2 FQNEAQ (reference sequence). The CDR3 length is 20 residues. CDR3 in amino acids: CASSLVFGTSGSGSCNEQFF. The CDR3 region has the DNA TGTGCCAGCAGCTTAGTGTTCGGGACTAGCGGGAGTGGTTCCTGCAATGAGCAGTTCTTC.

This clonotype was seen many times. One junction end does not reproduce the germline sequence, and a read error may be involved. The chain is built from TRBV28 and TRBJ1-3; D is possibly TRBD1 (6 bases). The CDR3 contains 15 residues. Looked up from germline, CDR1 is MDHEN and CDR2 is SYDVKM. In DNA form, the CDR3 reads TGCGCCAGCAGCTTGGACAGCTCCTCTGGAAACACCATATATTTT. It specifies CASSLDSSSGNTIYF.

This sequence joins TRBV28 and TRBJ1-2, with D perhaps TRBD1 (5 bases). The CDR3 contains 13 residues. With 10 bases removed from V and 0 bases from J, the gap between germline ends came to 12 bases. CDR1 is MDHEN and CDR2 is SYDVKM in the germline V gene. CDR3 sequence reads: CAIQGTSNYGYTF. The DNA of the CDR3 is TGTGCCATCCAGGGCACATCTAACTATGGCTACACCTTC.

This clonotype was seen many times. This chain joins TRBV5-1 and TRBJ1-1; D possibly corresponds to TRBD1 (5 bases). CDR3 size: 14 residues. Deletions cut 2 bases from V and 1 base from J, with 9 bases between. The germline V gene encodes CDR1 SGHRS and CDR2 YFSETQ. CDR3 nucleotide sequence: TGCGCCAGCAGCTTTACCGGGGGGAACACTGAAGCTTTCTTT. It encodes CASSFTGGNTEAFF.

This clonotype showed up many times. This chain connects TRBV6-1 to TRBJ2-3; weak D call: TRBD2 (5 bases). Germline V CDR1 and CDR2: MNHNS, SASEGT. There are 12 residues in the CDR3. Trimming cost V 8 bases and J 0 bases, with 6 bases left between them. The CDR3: CASRTSTDTQYF. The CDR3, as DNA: TGTGCCAGCCGGACTAGCACAGATACGCAGTATTTT.

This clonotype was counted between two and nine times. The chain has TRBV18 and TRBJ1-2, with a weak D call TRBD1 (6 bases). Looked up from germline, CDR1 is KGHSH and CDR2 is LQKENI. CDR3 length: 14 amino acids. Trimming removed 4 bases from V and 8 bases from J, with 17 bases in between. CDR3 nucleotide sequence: TGTGCCAGCTCACAACAGGGACCCCGCCCGGGCTACACCTTC. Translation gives CASSQQGPRPGYTF.

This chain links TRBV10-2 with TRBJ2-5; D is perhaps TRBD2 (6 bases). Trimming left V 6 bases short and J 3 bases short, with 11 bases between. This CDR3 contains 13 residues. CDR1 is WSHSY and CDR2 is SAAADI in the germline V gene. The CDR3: CASRIGGEETQYF. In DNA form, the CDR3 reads TGCGCCAGCAGAATTGGAGGGGAAGAGACCCAGTACTTC.

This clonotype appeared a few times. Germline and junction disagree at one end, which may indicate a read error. CDR3 sequence (DNA): TGTGTCAGCAGCCCGATGGGACAGGGGATACCCCAGCATTTT. Protein product: CVSSPMGQGIPQHF. The chain has TRBV7-8 and TRBJ1-5, with 10 bases aligning to TRBD1. Germline-derived CDR1 and CDR2 are SGHVS and FQNEAQ. The CDR3 has 14 residues.